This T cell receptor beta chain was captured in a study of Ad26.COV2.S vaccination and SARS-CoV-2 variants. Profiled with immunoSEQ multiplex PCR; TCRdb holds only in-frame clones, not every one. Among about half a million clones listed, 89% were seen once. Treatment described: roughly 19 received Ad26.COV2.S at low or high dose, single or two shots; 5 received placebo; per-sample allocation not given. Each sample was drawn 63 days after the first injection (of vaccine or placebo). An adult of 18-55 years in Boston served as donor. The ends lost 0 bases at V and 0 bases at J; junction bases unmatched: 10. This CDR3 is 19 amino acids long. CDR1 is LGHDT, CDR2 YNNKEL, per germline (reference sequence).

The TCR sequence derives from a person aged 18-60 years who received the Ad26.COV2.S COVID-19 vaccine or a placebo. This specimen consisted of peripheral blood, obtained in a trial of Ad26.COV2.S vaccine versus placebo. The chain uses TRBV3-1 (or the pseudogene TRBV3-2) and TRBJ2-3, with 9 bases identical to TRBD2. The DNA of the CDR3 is TGTGCCAGCAGCCAAGATCGATGGCTAGCGGGACCCAGCACAGATACGCAGTATTTT. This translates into CASSQDRWLAGPSTDTQYF.